The sequence of this T cell receptor (beta chain) was determined in a study of blood T cell repertoires in COVID-19. Study at large: The United States, Italy and Spain provided the acute and convalescent COVID-19 samples. T cells, B-cell-depleted T cells, or PBMCs provided the cDNA or gDNA that served as material.

In the authors' workflow: Estimated nucleated cell counts came from reference gene primer amplification. The data were produced by immunoSEQ multiplex PCR, yet TCRdb's version contains in-frame clones alone and is incomplete. The V and J calls and clone size were taken over from that table, and D and trimming were inferred from the DNA. Of some 200,000 clones in the sample, around 84% were seen once. This CDR3 is built from 13 residues. Germline V gene sequence: CDR1 SQVTM, CDR2 ANQGSEA. The ends lost 8 bases at V and 3 bases at J; junction bases unmatched: 7. The receptor was derived from a man aged 45-65 years with active or convalescent COVID-19. This chain joins TRBV29-1 and TRBJ2-3; 8 nucleotides agree with TRBD2. Sequenced: peripheral blood. As DNA, the CDR3 is TGCAGCTGGGCGCGGGGGGTGACAGATACGCAGTATTTT. It yields the protein CSWARGVTDTQYF.